The text below deals with one T cell receptor beta chain. In the authors' methods: For nucleated cells, counts were estimated from reference gene primer amplification. The data were produced by immunoSEQ multiplex PCR, yet TCRdb's version contains in-frame clones alone and is incomplete. V, J and clone size reflect that table, while D and trimming were determined from the DNA. The data contain a few hundred thousand clones, just under 90% of them singletons. Cohort assignment relied on participant-reported clinical history. This sample stems from a study of blood T cell repertoires in COVID-19. Overall study context: PBMCs, B-cell-depleted T cells, or T cells provided the cDNA or gDNA that made up the material.

V lost 5 bases to trimming and J lost 2 bases, with 19 bases between them. Germline V gene data show CDR1 as LGHNA and CDR2 as YSLEER. This CDR3 has 16 residues. Input material: PBMCs or T cells enriched from blood (not recorded which). The clonotype was recovered from a young man who had recovered from COVID-19. This rearrangement joins TRBV4-3 to TRBJ2-7; a weak D match, TRBD1 (6 bases). The CDR3 sequence: CASSFGWGGGAYEQYF. In DNA, the CDR3 is TGCGCCAGCAGCTTCGGTTGGGGTGGGGGCGCCTACGAGCAGTACTTC.